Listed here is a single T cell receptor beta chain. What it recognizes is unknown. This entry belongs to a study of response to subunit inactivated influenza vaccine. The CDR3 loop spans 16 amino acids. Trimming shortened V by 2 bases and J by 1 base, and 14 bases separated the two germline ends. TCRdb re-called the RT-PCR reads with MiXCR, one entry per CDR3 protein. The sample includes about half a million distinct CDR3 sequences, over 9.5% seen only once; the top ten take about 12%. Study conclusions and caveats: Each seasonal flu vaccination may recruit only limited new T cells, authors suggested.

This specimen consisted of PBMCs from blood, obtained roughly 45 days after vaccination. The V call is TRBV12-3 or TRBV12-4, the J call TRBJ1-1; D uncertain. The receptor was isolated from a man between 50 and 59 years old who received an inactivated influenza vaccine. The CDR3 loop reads CASSLSLPHGNTEAFF. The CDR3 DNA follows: TGTGCCAGCAGTTTAAGCTTGCCACACGGGAACACTGAAGCTTTCTTT.